Below are 20 T cell receptor beta chains sequenced from a single sample in a study of blood T cell repertoires in COVID-19. TCRdb keeps only in-frame clones here, not all; method: immunoSEQ multiplex PCR. The data show 140,000 to 150,000 clones, roughly 84% seen once. The sequencing input was PBMCs or T cells enriched from blood (not recorded which). Source of these receptors: a woman between 45 and 65 years old who had been exposed to COVID-19.

The chain recombines TRBV5-1 with TRBJ2-5; weak D call: TRBD1 (5 bases). This CDR3 is 16 amino acids long. V was pared by 0 bases and J by 6 bases, with 18 bases between. Germline V gives CDR1 SGHRS, CDR2 YFSETQ. CDR3 coding DNA: TGCGCCAGCAGCTTGGAACCCACCCAGGGTGGGAAGACCCAGTACTTC. It specifies CASSLEPTQGGKTQYF.

The chain joins TRBV7-8 to TRBJ2-7; 10 bases line up with TRBD1. The CDR3 length is 14 residues. V shed 5 bases and J 4 bases; nucleotides not matched to a gene: 5. Germline values: CDR1 SGHVS, CDR2 FQNEAQ. This chain's CDR3 is CASSPRDRGYEQYF. In nucleotides, the CDR3 is TGTGCCAGCAGCCCCCGGGACAGGGGTTACGAGCAGTACTTC.

J is TRBJ1-5 and V is TRBV19; tentative D call: TRBD1 (5 bases). The germline gives CDR1 LNHDA, CDR2 SQIVND (reference sequence). The CDR3 spans 15 residues. Deletions cut 7 bases from V and 6 bases from J, with 19 bases between. CDR3 sequence: CASIPGQGIAQPQHF. CDR3 in DNA: TGTGCCAGTATCCCCGGTCAGGGTATCGCTCAGCCCCAGCATTTT.

To note about this clone: At the DNA level, this CDR3 is encoded by other sequences in the same sample as well. V and J are TRBV18 and TRBJ2-3, with D possibly TRBD1 on 6 matching bases. The CDR3 runs 15 residues. V lost 0 bases, J lost 3 bases, and 10 bases lay in between. Germline V gene data show CDR1 as KGHSH and CDR2 as LQKENI. CDR3 residues: CASSPPGARTDTQYF. CDR3 in DNA: TGTGCCAGCTCACCACCGGGGGCGCGGACAGATACGCAGTATTTT.

The chain links TRBV4-1 to TRBJ1-2; TRBD1 matches 7 bases. After removal of 2 bases from V and 4 bases from J, the junction contained 7 bases not matched to a gene. The CDR3 has 15 amino acids. CDR1 is MGHRA and CDR2 is YSYEKL in the germline V gene. The CDR3 is CASSQIVGQPYGYTF. For the CDR3, the DNA is TGCGCCAGCAGCCAAATAGTGGGACAGCCCTATGGCTACACCTTC.

CDR3 DNA: TGTGCGTCCCGACAATCTGGAAACACCATATATTTT. Amino acid sequence: CASRQSGNTIYF. The gene calls are TRBV19 and TRBJ1-3, with D unresolved. Germline values: CDR1 LNHDA, CDR2 SQIVND (reference sequence). This CDR3 has 12 amino acids.

This clone has only one observation. Here the CDR3 reads CASSPTGLIEAFF. The CDR3 DNA reads as TGTGCCAGCAGTCCCACAGGGTTAATTGAAGCTTTCTTT. This sequence joins TRBV5-6 and TRBJ1-1, with D possibly TRBD1 on 6 matching bases. The V end was cut by 5 bases, the J end by 7 bases, with 15 bases between. The CDR3 is made up of 13 amino acids. Germline assignment: CDR1 SGHDT and CDR2 YYEEEE. Full variable domain (rest looked up from reference TRBV5-6 and TRBJ1-1): DAGVTQSPTHLIKTRGQQVTLRCSPKSGHDTVSWYQQALGQGPQFIFQYYEEEERQRGNFPDRFSGHQFPNYSSELNVNALLLGDSALYLCASSPTGLIEAFFGQGTRLTVV.

The chain links TRBV3-1 (or the pseudogene TRBV3-2) to TRBJ2-1, with 11 nucleotides matching TRBD2. CDR1 is LGHDT and CDR2 is YNNKEL in the germline V gene (reference sequence). This CDR3 has 17 amino acids. Trimming removed 3 bases from V and 7 bases from J; junction bases left unmatched: 11. For the CDR3, the DNA is TGTGCCAGCAGCCAGCCCATGACTAGCGGGACAGTAAATGAGCAGTTCTTC. It is translated as CASSQPMTSGTVNEQFF.

The rearrangement uses TRBV7-2 and TRBJ1-2, with 9 bases matching TRBD1. The CDR3 totals 14 residues. J lost 8 bases, V lost 1 base, and 5 bases had no gene match. Germline-derived CDR1 and CDR2 are SGHTA and FQGNSA. CDR3 nucleotide sequence: TGTGCCAGCAGCTTAGATGGGACAGGGCGCGGCTACACCTTC. Amino acids: CASSLDGTGRGYTF.

The V and J genes are TRBV11-2 and TRBJ1-1; D possibly corresponds to TRBD1 (5 bases). V was clipped by 0 bases and J by 11 bases, with 13 bases between them. Germline CDR1 SGHAT, CDR2 FQNNGV. CDR3 length: 13 amino acids. The CDR3 here is CASSLEGSGGAFF. In DNA, the CDR3 is TGTGCCAGCAGCTTAGAAGGCTCGGGGGGGGCTTTCTTT.

This chain joins TRBV7-7 and TRBJ1-4, with D perhaps TRBD1 (5 bases). This CDR3 contains 13 residues. The ends were cut back, 5 bases at V and 7 bases at J, with 11 bases in the middle. Germline values: CDR1 SSHAT, CDR2 FNYEAQ (reference sequence). CDR3 loop: CASSPGSGEKLFF. CDR3 sequence (DNA): TGTGCCAGCAGCCCAGGGTCGGGTGAAAAACTGTTTTTT.

The chain combines TRBV7-9 with TRBJ1-2, with a weak D call TRBD1 (6 bases). The V end lost 5 bases, the J end lost 8 bases, and 18 bases lay between the germline ends. CDR3 length: 14 amino acids. Germline V gene sequence: CDR1 SEHNR, CDR2 FQNEAQ (reference sequence). The CDR3 nucleotides read TGTGCCAGCAGCACAAGACAGGCCTTGGAGGGCTACACCTTC. Translated, it gives CASSTRQALEGYTF.

The CDR3 reads CAWSAREGYGYTF. The DNA for the CDR3 is TGTGCCTGGAGCGCCAGGGAGGGCTATGGCTACACCTTC. V is TRBV30 and J is TRBJ1-2; D might be TRBD1 (5 bases). Germline-derived CDR1 and CDR2 are GTSNPN and SVGIG (reference sequence). The CDR3 has 13 residues. The ends were cut back, 3 bases at V and 4 bases at J, with 12 bases in the middle.

This rearrangement joins TRBV7-2 to TRBJ2-1; 10 positions agree with TRBD2. This CDR3 comprises 17 residues. The germline V gene encodes CDR1 SGHTA and CDR2 FQGNSA. V gave up 2 bases and J gave up 5 bases; unmatched junction bases: 9. The CDR3 DNA reads as TGTGCCAGCAGCTTATGGGGAGCGGGGGGGGCGCACAATGAGCAGTTCTTC. It translates to CASSLWGAGGAHNEQFF. The variable domain in full, with the rest retrieved from reference TRBV7-2 and TRBJ2-1, is GAGVSQSPSNKVTEKGKDVELRCDPISGHTALYWYRQSLGQGLEFLIYFQGNSAPDKSGLPSDRFSAERTGGSVSTLTIQRTQQEDSAVYLCASSLWGAGGAHNEQFFGPGTRLTVL.

This rearrangement joins TRBV7-9 to TRBJ2-5, with D unclear. The germline V gene has CDR1 SEHNR and CDR2 FQNEAQ (reference sequence). V was cut by 4 bases and J by 0 bases, with 15 bases left in between. The CDR3 extends over 16 amino acids. The CDR3 nucleotides are TGTGCCAGCAGCTCCCTCCAAACCGGGTACCAAGAGACCCAGTACTTC. Translation: CASSSLQTGYQETQYF.

V is TRBV30 and J is TRBJ1-1, with a possible D match to TRBD1 (6 bases). The CDR3 runs 12 residues. The V and J ends lost 4 bases and 1 base respectively, with 7 bases between them. From germline, CDR1 is GTSNPN and CDR2 SVGIG (reference sequence). CDR3 DNA: TGTGCCTGGAACAGGGCGAACACTGAAGCTTTCTTT. Encoded protein: CAWNRANTEAFF. The whole variable domain, filled in from reference TRBV30 and TRBJ1-1, reads SQTIHQWPATLVQPVGSPLSLECTVEGTSNPNLYWYRQAAGRGLQLLFYSVGIGQISSEVPQNLSASRPQDRQFILSSKKLLLSDSGFYLCAWNRANTEAFFGQGTRLTVV.

The chain links TRBV20-1 to TRBJ1-5; D is unclear. Per germline, CDR1 DFQATT and CDR2 SNEGSKA (reference sequence). Trimming removed 3 bases at V and 2 bases at J, with 26 bases between. This CDR3 contains 19 residues. Written as DNA, the CDR3 is TGCAGTGCTAGTCAGCTGGAGCGAGGATCCTCTCGAGGCAATCAGCCCCAGCATTTT. Its protein product is CSASQLERGSSRGNQPQHF.

This clone was seen once. The rearrangement joins TRBV6-5 to TRBJ2-5; possibly TRBD2 for D (6 bases). The ends were cut back, 7 bases at V and 2 bases at J, with 14 bases in the middle. The CDR3 is 14 residues long. From germline, CDR1 is MNHEY and CDR2 SVGAGI. CDR3 in DNA: TGTGCCAGCACCCGCGGAGGGGCACAAGAGACCCAGTACTTC. Translated: CASTRGGAQETQYF.

The V gene is TRBV2, the J gene TRBJ2-3, with unresolved D. Per germline, CDR1 SNHLY and CDR2 FYNNEI. Trimming cost V 3 bases and J 8 bases, with 15 bases left between them. CDR3 length: 14 amino acids. CDR3 sequence reads: CASSDWAALGTQYF. The CDR3 DNA is TGTGCCAGCAGTGACTGGGCCGCGTTGGGTACGCAGTATTTT.

The J gene is TRBJ2-7, the V gene TRBV3-1 (or the pseudogene TRBV3-2); D gene ambiguous. The CDR3 runs to 13 residues. Germline loops: CDR1 LGHDT, CDR2 YNNKEL (reference sequence). Deletions cut 2 bases from V and 5 bases from J, with 10 bases between. The CDR3 spells CASSQNRKDEQYF. The CDR3 coding sequence is TGTGCCAGCAGCCAAAACAGAAAAGACGAGCAGTACTTC.